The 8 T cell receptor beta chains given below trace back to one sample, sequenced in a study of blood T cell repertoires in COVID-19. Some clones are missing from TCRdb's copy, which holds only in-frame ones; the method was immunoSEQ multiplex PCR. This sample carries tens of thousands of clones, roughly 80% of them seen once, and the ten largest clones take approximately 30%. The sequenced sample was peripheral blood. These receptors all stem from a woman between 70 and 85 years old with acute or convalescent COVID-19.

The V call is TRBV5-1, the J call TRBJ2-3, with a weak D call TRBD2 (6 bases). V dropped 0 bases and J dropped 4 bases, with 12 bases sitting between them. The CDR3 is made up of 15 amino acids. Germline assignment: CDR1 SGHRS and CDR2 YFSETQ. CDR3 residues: CASSLALSGADTQYF. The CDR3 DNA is TGCGCCAGCAGCTTGGCCCTTAGCGGAGCAGATACGCAGTATTTT.

The CDR3 DNA reads TGTGCCAGCAGCTCGGCGACAGGCAACTCTGGAAACACCATATATTTT. It translates to CASSSATGNSGNTIYF. V gene TRBV7-2 combines with J gene TRBJ1-3; the D gene is possibly TRBD1 (6 bases). The length of the CDR3 is 16 residues. V dropped 4 bases and J dropped 0 bases, with 13 bases sitting between them. Germline V gene data show CDR1 as SGHTA and CDR2 as FQGNSA.

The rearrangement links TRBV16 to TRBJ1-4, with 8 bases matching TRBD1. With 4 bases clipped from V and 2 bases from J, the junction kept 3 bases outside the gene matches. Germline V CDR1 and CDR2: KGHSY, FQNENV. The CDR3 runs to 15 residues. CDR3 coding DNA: TGTGCCAGCAGCCGAAGGACAGGGACTAATGAAAAACTGTTTTTT. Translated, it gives CASSRRTGTNEKLFF.

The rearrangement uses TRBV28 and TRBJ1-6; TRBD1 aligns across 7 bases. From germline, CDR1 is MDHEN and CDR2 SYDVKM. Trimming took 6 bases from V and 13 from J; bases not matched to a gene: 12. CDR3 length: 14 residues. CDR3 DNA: TGTGCCAGCAGCTTAGACAGGGTCTTGGGGCCCCTCCACTTT. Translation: CASSLDRVLGPLHF.

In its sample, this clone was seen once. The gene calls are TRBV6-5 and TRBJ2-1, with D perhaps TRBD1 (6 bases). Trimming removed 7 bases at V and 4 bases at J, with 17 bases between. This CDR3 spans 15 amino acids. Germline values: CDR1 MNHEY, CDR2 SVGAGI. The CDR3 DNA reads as TGTGCCAGCATCGCGGGTGGGACACCTTACAATGAGCAGTTCTTC. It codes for CASIAGGTPYNEQFF.

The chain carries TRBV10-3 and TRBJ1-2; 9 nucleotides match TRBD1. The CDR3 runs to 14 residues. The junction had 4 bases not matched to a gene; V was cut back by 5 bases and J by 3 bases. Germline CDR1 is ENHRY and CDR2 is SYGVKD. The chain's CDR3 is CAISRTGADYGYTF. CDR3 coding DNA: TGTGCCATCAGTCGGACAGGGGCGGACTATGGCTACACCTTC.

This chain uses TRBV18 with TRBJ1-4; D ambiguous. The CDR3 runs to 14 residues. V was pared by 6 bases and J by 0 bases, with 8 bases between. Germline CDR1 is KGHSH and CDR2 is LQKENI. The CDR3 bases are TGTGCCAGCTCTCCTTCGGCAACTAATGAAAAACTGTTTTTT. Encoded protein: CASSPSATNEKLFF.

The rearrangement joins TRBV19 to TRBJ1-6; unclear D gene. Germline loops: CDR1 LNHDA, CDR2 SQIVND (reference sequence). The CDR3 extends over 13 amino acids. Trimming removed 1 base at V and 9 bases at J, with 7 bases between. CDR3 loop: CASSIALSSPLHF. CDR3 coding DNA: TGTGCCAGTAGTATAGCTCTCAGTTCACCCCTCCACTTT.